This T cell receptor (beta chain) was sequenced during a study of CD8+CD57+ T cells in acquired aplastic anemia. Study conclusions and caveats: Common to patients and controls were twenty-nine CD8+ CDR3 sequences.

V lost 0 bases and J lost 2, with 10 bases in between. Germline CDR1 MGHDK, CDR2 SYGVNS. This CDR3 has 15 amino acids. Flow cytometry had shown expanded CD8+CD57+ cells in the patients chosen for sequencing. CDR3 and TCR beta VDJ profiling relied on a genomic DNA template. From the reads, TCRdb called clonotypes with MiXCR, one entry per CDR3 protein. In the table there are over 150,000 distinct CDR3 sequences, around 75% of which are singletons. Worth noting for this clonotype: Its target is not known.

The receptor was isolated from a human donor with aplastic anemia. This chain connects TRBV25-1 to TRBJ1-2; D not resolved. The specimen sequenced was sorted CD4+, CD8+, or CD8+CD57+ T cells (not recorded which) from PBMCs. The CDR3 protein is CASSEYPEMNYGYTF. CDR3 nucleotide sequence: TGTGCCAGCAGTGAATATCCAGAGATGAACTATGGCTACACCTTC.